This TCR beta chain came from a study of regulatory T cells in long-lasting Graves disease. On the study more broadly: The criterion for persistent Graves' disease was over 5 years of antithyroid drugs with positive TSH receptor antibodies.

The junction had 7 bases not matched to a gene; V was cut back by 1 base and J by 8 bases. CDR1 and CDR2 (germline): SGHTA, FQGNSA. This CDR3 is 16 amino acids long. Findings of the study overall: For persistent Graves' patients, TCR diversity was lower than for newly diagnosed ones.

Time point reported: persistent/refractory GD, antithyroid drugs over 5 years with positive TRAb. PBMC RNA served as the TCR library source. Patients met American Thyroid Association criteria for Graves' disease. The authors drew approximately 9 milliliters of peripheral blood into EDTA tubes. There are many counts of this clonotype. Its antigen is currently unknown. To make TCR beta libraries, researchers used iRepertoire HTBI primers and Arm-PCR of CDR3 regions. Each CDR3 protein gets one entry after TCRdb re-called the multiplex PCR reads with MiXCR. Counted here are around 460,000 distinct CDR3 sequences, about 20% occurring once; the ten biggest clones make up 13%.

The specimen was peripheral blood mononuclear cells (PBMCs), collected when the disease was refractory, from a patient treated with antithyroid drugs. The source of this sequence is a female donor with Graves disease. The chain carries TRBV7-2 and TRBJ1-4; 10 positions agree with TRBD1. The CDR3 DNA reads as TGTGCCAGCAGCTTAGGTGGACAGGGGGGCAGAGAAAAACTGTTTTTT. The encoded protein is CASSLGGQGGREKLFF. Full variable domain (rest looked up from reference TRBV7-2 and TRBJ1-4): GAGVSQSPSNKVTEKGKDVELRCDPISGHTALYWYRQSLGQGLEFLIYFQGNSAPDKSGLPSDRFSAERTGGSVSTLTIQRTQQEDSAVYLCASSLGGQGGREKLFFGSGTQLSVL.